These 4 T cell receptor beta chains were all obtained from the same sample, sequenced in a study of blood T cells in healthy people across ages. Alongside a J-beta primer mix, a sample-barcoded 5' primer served in a second PCR lasting roughly 7 to 11 cycles. A single record per CDR3 protein comes from TCRdb applying MiXCR to the 5' RACE reads. The sample has fewer than 700,000 distinct CDR3 sequences, 45% to 55% seen once. The specimen sequenced was blood. These receptors all stem from an elderly man in good health.

This clonotype was counted many times. The gene calls are TRBV6-6 and TRBJ2-1; D may be TRBD1 or TRBD2 (5 bases each). Trimming left V 8 bases short and J 7 bases short, with 18 bases between. CDR1 is MNHNY and CDR2 is SVGAGI in the germline V gene (reference sequence). The CDR3 length is 14 residues. The DNA of the CDR3 is TGTGCCAGCCGGCCCCGGGGCTCAAAAAATGAGCAGTTCTTC. Its protein product is CASRPRGSKNEQFF.

This clonotype was counted ten times or more. The chain is built from TRBV6-6 and TRBJ1-1, with D hard to call. The germline gives CDR1 MNHNY, CDR2 SVGAGI (reference sequence). Trimming cost V 0 bases and J 0 bases, with 8 bases left between them. The CDR3 loop spans 15 amino acids. As DNA, the CDR3 is TGTGCCAGCAGTTACTCGGGCGGTTTGAACACTGAAGCTTTCTTT. Protein product: CASSYSGGLNTEAFF.

The V gene is TRBV18, the J gene TRBJ2-2, with TRBD1 as a possible D gene (6 bases). V lost 4 bases and J 0 bases, leaving 15 bases between the germline ends. Per germline, CDR1 KGHSH and CDR2 LQKENI. This CDR3 contains 17 residues. In nucleotides, the CDR3 is TGTGCCAGCTCACTGGGACATCAAGTCGCGAACACCGGGGAGCTGTTTTTT. It translates to CASSLGHQVANTGELFF.

This chain joins TRBV5-4 and TRBJ1-2; no definite D call. The germline CDR1 and CDR2 sequences are SGHNT and YYREEE (reference sequence). The CDR3 loop spans 15 amino acids. Trimming pared 3 bases from V and 4 bases from J, leaving 16 bases between. CDR3 nucleotides: TGTGCCAGCAGCTCCGCCCGCGATTCAGGCTATGGCTACACCTTC. It translates to CASSSARDSGYGYTF.